This T cell receptor (beta chain) emerged from a study of human T cells and chemical hapten exposure. About the research overall: Per-sample TCR yield variability stemmed mainly from small pooled library volume differences.

TCRdb analysed the RACE reads with MiXCR anew, one entry per CDR3 protein. The profile covers roughly 110,000 distinct CDR3 sequences, with about 12% appearing a single time and 1.6% taken by the ten largest. Time point indicated: pre-sensitization, week 0. Treatment denoted: therapeutic diphenylcyclopropenone sensitization with weekly scalp DPC. The starting material, unfractionated whole blood, was used for total RNA extraction. The CDR3 length is 15 residues. Germline CDR1 reads SGHRS; CDR2 reads YFSETQ. J gave up 9 bases and V 4 bases, and 8 bases lay outside the gene matches. The chain employs TRBV5-1 and TRBJ1-6; TRBD1 matches 9 bases. The sequences come from whole blood, collected in connection with sensitization to the hapten diphenylcyclopropenone (DPC). The receptor was derived from a woman aged 45-65 years with alopecia areata. Some clones in this sample may be carry-over from other donors' samples. The CDR3 region is CASSAGTGRGSPLHF. Here the CDR3 DNA reads TGCGCCAGCAGCGCCGGGACAGGGAGAGGTTCACCCCTCCACTTT.